The entry below gives a single TCR beta chain sequence along with its context. Antigen unknown. Sequenced by immunoSEQ multiplex PCR; TCRdb stores in-frame clones only, minus some. The sample lists over a million clones; around 74% were seen once. The source of the sample is a study of shared clonotypes between healthy human individuals. Study details: Each donor's CD8 memory used one plate, CD8 naive two, each CD4 subset three. General study results and limits: In contrast to clonotypes shared by all four donors, non-shared clonotypes had lower generation probabilities.

The CDR3 has 13 amino acids. Trimming took 0 bases from V and 7 from J, leaving 8 bases between them. Germline lookup yields CDR1 SGHKS and CDR2 YYEKEE (reference sequence). The rearrangement joins TRBV5-5 to TRBJ1-5; no clear D gene. This sequence was found in a man in his late teens or twenties in good health. Input material: memory CD4+ T cells sorted from blood. Subset of the sample: CD45RA-negative fraction. CDR3 coding DNA: TGTGCCAGCAGCTTGGGCCTACAGCAGCCCCAGCATTTT. The encoded protein is CASSLGLQQPQHF.